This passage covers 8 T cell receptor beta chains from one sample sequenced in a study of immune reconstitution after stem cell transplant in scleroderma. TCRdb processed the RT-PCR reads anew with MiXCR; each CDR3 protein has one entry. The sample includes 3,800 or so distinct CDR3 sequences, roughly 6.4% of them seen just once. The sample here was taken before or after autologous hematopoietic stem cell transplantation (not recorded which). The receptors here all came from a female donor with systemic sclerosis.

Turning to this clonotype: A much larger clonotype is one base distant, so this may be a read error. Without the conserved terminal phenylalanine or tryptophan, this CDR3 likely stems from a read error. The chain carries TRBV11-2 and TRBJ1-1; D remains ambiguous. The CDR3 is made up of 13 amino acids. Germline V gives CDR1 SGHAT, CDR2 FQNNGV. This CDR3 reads CASSLERATAAFL. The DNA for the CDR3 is TGTGCCAGCAGCTTAGAACGGGCGACTGCAGCTTTCCTT.

The CDR3 region has the DNA TGTGCCAGCAGTTACGCCGGGACAGGCTTGCCCCAGCATTTT. Translated: CASSYAGTGLPQHF. This chain joins TRBV6-2 or TRBV6-3 and TRBJ1-5; the match to TRBD1 covers 8 bases. Germline V gene sequence: CDR1 MNHEY, CDR2 SVGEGT. V lost 2 bases and J lost 9; bases outside the gene matches: 6. This CDR3 has 14 residues.

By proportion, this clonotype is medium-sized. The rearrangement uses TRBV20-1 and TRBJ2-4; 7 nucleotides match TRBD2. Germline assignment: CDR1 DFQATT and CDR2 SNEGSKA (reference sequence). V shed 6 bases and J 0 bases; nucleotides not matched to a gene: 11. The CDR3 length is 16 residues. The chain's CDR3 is CSARDYARLAKNIQYF. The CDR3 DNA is TGCAGTGCCCGGGACTACGCCCGGCTAGCCAAAAACATTCAGTACTTC.

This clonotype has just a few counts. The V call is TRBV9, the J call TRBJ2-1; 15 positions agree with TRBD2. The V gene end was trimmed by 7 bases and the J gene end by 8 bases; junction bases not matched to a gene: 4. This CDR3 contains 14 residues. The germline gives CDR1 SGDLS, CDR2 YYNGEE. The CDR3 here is CASDGLAGGHEQFF. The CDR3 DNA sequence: TGTGCCAGCGACGGACTAGCGGGAGGGCATGAGCAGTTCTTC. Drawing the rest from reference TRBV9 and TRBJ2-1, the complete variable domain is DSGVTQTPKHLITATGQRVTLRCSPRSGDLSVYWYQQSLDQGLQFLIQYYNGEERAKGNILERFSAQQFPDLHSELNLSSLELGDSALYFCASDGLAGGHEQFFGPGTRLTVL.

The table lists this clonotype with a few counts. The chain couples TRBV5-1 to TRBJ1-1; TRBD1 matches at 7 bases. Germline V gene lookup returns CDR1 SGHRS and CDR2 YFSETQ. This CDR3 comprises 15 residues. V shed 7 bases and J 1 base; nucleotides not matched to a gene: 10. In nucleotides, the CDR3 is TGCGCCAGCGCTCTATCGACAGGGAGGAACACTGAAGCTTTCTTT. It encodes CASALSTGRNTEAFF. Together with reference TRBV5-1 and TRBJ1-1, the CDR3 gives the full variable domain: KAGVTQTPRYLIKTRGQQVTLSCSPISGHRSVSWYQQTPGQGLQFLFEYFSETQRNKGNFPGRFSGRQFSNSRSEMNVSTLELGDSALYLCASALSTGRNTEAFFGQGTRLTVV.

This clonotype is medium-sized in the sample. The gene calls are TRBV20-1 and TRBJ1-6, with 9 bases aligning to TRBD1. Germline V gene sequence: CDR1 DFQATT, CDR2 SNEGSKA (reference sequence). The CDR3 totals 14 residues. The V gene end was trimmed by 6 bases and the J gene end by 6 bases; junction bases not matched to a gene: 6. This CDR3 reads CSASKTGGNSPLHF. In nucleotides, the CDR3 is TGCAGTGCGAGCAAGACAGGGGGTAATTCACCCCTCCACTTT.

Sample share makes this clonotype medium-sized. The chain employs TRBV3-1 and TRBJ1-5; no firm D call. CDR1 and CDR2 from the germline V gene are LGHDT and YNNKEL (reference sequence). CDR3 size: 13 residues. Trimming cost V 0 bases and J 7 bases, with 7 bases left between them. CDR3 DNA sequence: TGTGCCAGCAGCCAAGAGTTGGGACAGCCCCAGCATTTT. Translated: CASSQELGQPQHF.

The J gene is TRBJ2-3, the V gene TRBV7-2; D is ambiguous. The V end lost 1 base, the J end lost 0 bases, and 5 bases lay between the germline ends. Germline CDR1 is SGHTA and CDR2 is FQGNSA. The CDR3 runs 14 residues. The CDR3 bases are TGTGCCAGCAGCTTAGACTCTAGCACAGATACGCAGTATTTT. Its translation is CASSLDSSTDTQYF.